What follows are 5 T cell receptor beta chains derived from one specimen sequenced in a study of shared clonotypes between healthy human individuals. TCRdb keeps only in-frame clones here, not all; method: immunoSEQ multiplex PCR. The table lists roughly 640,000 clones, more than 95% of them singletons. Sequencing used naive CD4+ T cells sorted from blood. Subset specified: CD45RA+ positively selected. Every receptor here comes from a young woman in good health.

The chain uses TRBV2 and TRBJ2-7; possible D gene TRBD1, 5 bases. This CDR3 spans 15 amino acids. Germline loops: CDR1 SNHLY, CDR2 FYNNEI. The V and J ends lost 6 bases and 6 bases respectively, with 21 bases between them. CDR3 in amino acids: CASRTNRASGAEQYF. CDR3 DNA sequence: TGTGCCAGCAGGACGAACCGGGCGAGTGGGGCCGAGCAGTACTTC.

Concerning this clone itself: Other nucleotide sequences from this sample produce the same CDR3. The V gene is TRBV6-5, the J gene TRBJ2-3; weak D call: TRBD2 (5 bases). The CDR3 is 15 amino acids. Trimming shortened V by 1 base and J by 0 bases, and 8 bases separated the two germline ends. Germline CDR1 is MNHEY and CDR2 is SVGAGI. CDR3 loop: CASSYYRTSTDTQYF. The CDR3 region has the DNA TGTGCCAGCAGTTACTACCGGACTAGCACAGATACGCAGTATTTT.

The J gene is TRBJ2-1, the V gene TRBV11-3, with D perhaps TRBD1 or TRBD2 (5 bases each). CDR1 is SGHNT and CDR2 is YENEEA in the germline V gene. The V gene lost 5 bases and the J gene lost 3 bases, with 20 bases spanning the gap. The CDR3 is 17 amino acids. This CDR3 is CASSLTSGTPNYNEQFF. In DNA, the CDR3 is TGTGCCAGCAGCCTCACCTCCGGGACGCCGAACTACAATGAGCAGTTCTTC.

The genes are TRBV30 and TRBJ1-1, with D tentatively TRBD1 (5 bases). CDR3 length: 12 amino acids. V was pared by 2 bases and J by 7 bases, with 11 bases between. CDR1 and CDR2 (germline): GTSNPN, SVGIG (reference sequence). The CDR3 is CAWSPQTGEAFF. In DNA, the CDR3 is TGTGCCTGGAGTCCCCAAACAGGTGAAGCTTTCTTT.

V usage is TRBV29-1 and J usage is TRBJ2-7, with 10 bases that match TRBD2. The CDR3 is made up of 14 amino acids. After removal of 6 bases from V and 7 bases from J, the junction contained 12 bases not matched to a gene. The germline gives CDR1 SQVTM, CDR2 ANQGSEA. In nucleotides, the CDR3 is TGCAGCGTGCGGACTAGCGGTCGGGGCGGGGAGCAGTACTTC. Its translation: CSVRTSGRGGEQYF.